The 3 T cell receptor beta chains given below trace back to one sample, sequenced in a study of blood T cells in healthy people across ages. With a J-beta primer mix and a sample-barcoded 5' primer, a second PCR ran 7 to 11 cycles. In TCRdb, the 5' RACE reads were re-called with MiXCR into one record per CDR3 protein. The sample shows fewer than 1,200,000 distinct CDR3 sequences, around 27% of them seen only once. The data also belong to a second study, concerning T cells of mothers and their children.

The specimen was blood. Receptors originate from a girl aged 2 to 10 in good health.

This clonotype was observed at least ten times. The chain links TRBV4-3 to TRBJ2-1; 8 bases fit TRBD1. Germline V gene data show CDR1 as LGHNA and CDR2 as YSLEER. The CDR3 is 16 residues long. V was pared by 1 base and J by 5 bases, with 7 bases of the junction left unmatched. This CDR3 reads CASSQAWTGPNNEQFF. DNA of the CDR3: TGCGCCAGCAGCCAAGCGTGGACAGGGCCCAACAATGAGCAGTTCTTC.

As regards this clonotype: The germline gene is not matched at one end of the junction; a read error may be the cause. This CDR3 is CAGSEAAQYF. As DNA, the CDR3 is TGTGCCGGCAGTGAAGCGGCGCAGTATTTT. The rearrangement uses TRBV2 and TRBJ2-3; D possibly corresponds to TRBD2 (5 bases). The CDR3 is 10 residues long. CDR1 is SNHLY and CDR2 is FYNNEI in the germline V gene.

This clonotype has just a few counts. The V and J genes are TRBV20-1 and TRBJ2-5, with 10 bases that match TRBD2. This CDR3 comprises 13 residues. The germline V gene encodes CDR1 DFQATT and CDR2 SNEGSKA (reference sequence). V lost 4 bases, J lost 11 bases, and 10 bases stayed unmatched. The CDR3 DNA sequence: TGCAGTGCTACCGGGACTAGCGTCAACGGGCAGTACTTC. This codes for CSATGTSVNGQYF.